This TCR beta chain was sequenced for a study of resident and recirculating memory T cells in vitiligo. This clone was found once. The CDR3 length is 17 residues. CDR1 is SGDLS, CDR2 YYNGEE, per germline. The ends lost 0 bases at V and 5 bases at J; junction bases unmatched: 9. Produced via immunoSEQ multiplex PCR; TCRdb's table is partial and in-frame only. The sample contains tens of thousands of clones, about 89% of which appear only once. Sequencing was done on a sample of blood. The origin of this receptor is a male donor with vitiligo. V is TRBV9 and J is TRBJ2-3; 10 bases fit TRBD2. CDR3 nucleotides: TGTGCCAGCAGCGTAGGCCTAGCTAGCGGGGGCGGAGATACGCAGTATTTT. Translated, it gives CASSVGLASGGGDTQYF.